This T cell receptor (beta chain) was recovered during a study of regulatory T cells in long-lasting Graves disease. V lost 2 bases, J lost 2 bases, and 13 bases lay in between. The CDR3 runs 16 residues. Germline V gives CDR1 PRHDT, CDR2 FYEKMQ (reference sequence). This clonotype came up a few times. The time point: newly diagnosed GD, antithyroid drugs for less than 3 months. PBMCs were the source of the RNA used for TCR sequencing. Graves' disease diagnosis followed American Thyroid Association guidelines. Arm-PCR with iRepertoire HTBI primers amplified the CDR3 regions for these TCR beta libraries. TCRdb called the multiplex PCR reads again in MiXCR, with one record for every CDR3 protein. The sample consists of around 460,000 distinct CDR3 sequences, 11% to 15% of them appearing once. Separately, the same data were catalogued under a study of T cells in Graves' hyperthyroidism and ophthalmopathy. According to that study: The study used the HTBI primer set for a first-round RT-PCR of the TCR CDR3. The majority of expanded thyroid clonotypes above 0.001 also appeared in blood. Ophthalmopathy was identified by the model a median roughly six months ahead of onset.

The receptor's source is a woman aged 50 to 65 with Graves disease. The specimen was peripheral blood mononuclear cells (PBMCs), collected at new diagnosis, from a patient treated with antithyroid drugs. This chain joins TRBV13 and TRBJ1-3; no definite D call. The CDR3: CASSLHRSGTGNTIYF. CDR3 DNA sequence: TGTGCCAGCAGCTTACATCGGTCTGGGACTGGAAACACCATATATTTT.